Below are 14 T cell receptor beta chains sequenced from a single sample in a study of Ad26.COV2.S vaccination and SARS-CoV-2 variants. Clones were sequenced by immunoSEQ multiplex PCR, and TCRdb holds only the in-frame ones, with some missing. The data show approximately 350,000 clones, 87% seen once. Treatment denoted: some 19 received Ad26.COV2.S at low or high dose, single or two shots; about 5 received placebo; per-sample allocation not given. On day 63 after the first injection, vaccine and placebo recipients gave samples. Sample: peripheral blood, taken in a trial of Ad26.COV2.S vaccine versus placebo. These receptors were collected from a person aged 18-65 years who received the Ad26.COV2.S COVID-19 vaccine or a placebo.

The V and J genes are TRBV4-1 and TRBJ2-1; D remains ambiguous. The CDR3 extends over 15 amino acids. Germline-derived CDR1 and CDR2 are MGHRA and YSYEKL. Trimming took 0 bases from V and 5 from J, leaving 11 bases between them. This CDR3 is CASSQESTPHNEQFF. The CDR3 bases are TGCGCCAGCAGCCAAGAATCGACGCCCCACAATGAGCAGTTCTTC.

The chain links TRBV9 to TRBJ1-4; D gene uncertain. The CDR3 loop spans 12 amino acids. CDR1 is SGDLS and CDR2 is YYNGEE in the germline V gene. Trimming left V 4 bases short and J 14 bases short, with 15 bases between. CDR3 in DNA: TGTGCCAGCAGCCCGAGGAAGGACGAGCTGTTTTTT. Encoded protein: CASSPRKDELFF.

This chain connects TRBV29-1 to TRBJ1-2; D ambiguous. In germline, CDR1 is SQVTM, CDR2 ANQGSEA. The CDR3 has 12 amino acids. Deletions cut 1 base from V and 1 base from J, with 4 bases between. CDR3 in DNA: TGCAGCGTTGAAGCGGGTAACTATGGCTACACCTTC. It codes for CSVEAGNYGYTF.

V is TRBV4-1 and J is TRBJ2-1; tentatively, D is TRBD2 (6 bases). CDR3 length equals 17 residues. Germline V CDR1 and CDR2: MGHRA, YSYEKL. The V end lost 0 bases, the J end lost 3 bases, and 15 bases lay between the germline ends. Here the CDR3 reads CASSQDLRGALYNEQFF. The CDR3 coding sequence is TGCGCCAGCAGCCAAGATCTACGCGGGGCTCTCTACAATGAGCAGTTCTTC.

CDR3 coding DNA: TGTGCCAGCACATTGGGACAGCGAGCCTACGAGCAGTACTTC. The encoded protein is CASTLGQRAYEQYF. The chain recombines TRBV6-5 with TRBJ2-7; TRBD1 matches 7 bases. V was clipped by 7 bases and J by 2 bases; unmatched bases: 8. CDR1 MNHEY and CDR2 SVGAGI come from the germline V gene. This CDR3 contains 14 residues.

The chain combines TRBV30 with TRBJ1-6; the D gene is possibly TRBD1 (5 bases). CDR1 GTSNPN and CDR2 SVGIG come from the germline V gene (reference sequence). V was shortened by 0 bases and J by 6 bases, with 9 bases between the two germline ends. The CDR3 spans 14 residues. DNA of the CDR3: TGTGCCTGGAGTGTAGTGCAGGGTAATTCACCCCTCCACTTT. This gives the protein CAWSVVQGNSPLHF.

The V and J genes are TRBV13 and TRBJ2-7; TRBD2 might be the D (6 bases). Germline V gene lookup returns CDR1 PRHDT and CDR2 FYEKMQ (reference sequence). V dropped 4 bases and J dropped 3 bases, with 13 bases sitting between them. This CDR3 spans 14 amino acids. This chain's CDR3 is CASSSPGGGYEQYF. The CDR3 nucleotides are TGTGCCAGCAGCTCGCCCGGGGGAGGCTACGAGCAGTACTTC. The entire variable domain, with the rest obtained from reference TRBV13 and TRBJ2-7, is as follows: AAGVIQSPRHLIKEKRETATLKCYPIPRHDTVYWYQQGPGQDPQFLISFYEKMQSDKGSIPDRFSAQQFSDYHSELNMSSLELGDSALYFCASSSPGGGYEQYFGPGTRLTVT.

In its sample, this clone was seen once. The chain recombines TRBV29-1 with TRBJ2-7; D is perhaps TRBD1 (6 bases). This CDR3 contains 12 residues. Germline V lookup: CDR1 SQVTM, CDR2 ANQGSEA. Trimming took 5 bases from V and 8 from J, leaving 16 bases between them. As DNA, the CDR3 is TGCAGCGTTTACGCCTGGGACATCCAGCAGTACTTC. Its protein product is CSVYAWDIQQYF.

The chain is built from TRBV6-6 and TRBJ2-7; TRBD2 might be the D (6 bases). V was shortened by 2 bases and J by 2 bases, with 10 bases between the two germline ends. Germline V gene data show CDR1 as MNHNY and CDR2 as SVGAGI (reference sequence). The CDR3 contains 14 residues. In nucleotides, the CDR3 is TGTGCCAGCAGTTACGGGGCTAGCGCCTACGAGCAGTACTTC. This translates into CASSYGASAYEQYF.

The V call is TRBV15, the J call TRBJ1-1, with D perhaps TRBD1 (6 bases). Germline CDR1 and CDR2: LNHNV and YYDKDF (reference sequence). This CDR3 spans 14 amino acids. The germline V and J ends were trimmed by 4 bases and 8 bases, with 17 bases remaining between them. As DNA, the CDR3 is TGTGCCACCAGCACAGGGGACGGAGCGGAGGAAGCTTTCTTT. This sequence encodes CATSTGDGAEEAFF.

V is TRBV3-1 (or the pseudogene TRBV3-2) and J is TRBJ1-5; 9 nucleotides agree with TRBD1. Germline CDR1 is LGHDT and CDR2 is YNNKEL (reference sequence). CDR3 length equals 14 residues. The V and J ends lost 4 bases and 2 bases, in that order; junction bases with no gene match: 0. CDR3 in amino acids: CASSRDRGNQPQHF. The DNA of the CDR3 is TGTGCCAGCAGCCGGGACAGGGGCAATCAGCCCCAGCATTTT.

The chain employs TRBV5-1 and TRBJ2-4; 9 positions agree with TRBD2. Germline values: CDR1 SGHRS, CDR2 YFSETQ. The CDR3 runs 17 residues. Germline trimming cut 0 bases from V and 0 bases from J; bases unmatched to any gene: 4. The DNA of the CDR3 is TGCGCCAGCAGCTTGGGACCTAGCGGGGTAGCCAAAAACATTCAGTACTTC. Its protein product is CASSLGPSGVAKNIQYF.

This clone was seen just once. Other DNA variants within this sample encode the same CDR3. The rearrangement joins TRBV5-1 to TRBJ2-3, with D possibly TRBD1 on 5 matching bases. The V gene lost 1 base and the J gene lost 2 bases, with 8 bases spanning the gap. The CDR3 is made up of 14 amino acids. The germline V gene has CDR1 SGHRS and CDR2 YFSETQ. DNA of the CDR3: TGCGCCAGCAGCTTGAGGGGTTCCACAGATACGCAGTATTTT. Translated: CASSLRGSTDTQYF.

The CDR3 region is CASSVPRGRGTGELFF. As DNA, the CDR3 is TGTGCCAGCAGCGTTCCCCGGGGACGGGGCACCGGGGAGCTGTTTTTT. The chain has TRBV7-8 and TRBJ2-2; D may match TRBD1 or TRBD2 (5 bases each). Germline V gives CDR1 SGHVS, CDR2 FQNEAQ. The CDR3 covers 16 residues. Trimming took off 5 bases at V and 4 bases at J, with 17 bases between the two ends.